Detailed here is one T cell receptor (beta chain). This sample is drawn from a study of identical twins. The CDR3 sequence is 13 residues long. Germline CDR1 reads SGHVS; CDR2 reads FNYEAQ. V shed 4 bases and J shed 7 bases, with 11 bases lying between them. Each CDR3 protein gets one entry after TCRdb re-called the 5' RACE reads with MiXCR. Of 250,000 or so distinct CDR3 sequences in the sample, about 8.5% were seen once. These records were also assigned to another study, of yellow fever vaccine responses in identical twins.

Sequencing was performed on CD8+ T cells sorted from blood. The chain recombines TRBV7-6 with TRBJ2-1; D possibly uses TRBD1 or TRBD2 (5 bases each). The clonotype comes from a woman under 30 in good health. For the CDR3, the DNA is TGTGCCAGCAGCTCACCCTGGGGGAATGAGCAGTTCTTC. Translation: CASSSPWGNEQFF. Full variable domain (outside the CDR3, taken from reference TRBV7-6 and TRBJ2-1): GAGVSQSPRYKVTKRGQDVALRCDPISGHVSLYWYRQALGQGPEFLTYFNYEAQQDKSGLPNDRFSAERPEGSISTLTIQRTEQRDSAMYRCASSSPWGNEQFFGPGTRLTVL.